The clone carrying this T cell receptor beta chain turned up a few times. Antigen specificity is unknown. The use of a sample-barcoded 5' primer and a J-beta primer mix characterized a second PCR of roughly 7 to 11 cycles. The template-switch adaptor, which had 12 random nucleotides, put a tag on each cDNA molecule. All samples yielded 3 million or more CDR3-containing paired-end reads. TCRdb re-derived calls from the 5' RACE reads in MiXCR, one entry per CDR3 protein. In the table there are about 900,000 distinct CDR3 sequences, 62% of which are singletons. This sample was taken from a study of blood T cells in healthy people across ages. The study's findings and limits: Age brought a roughly linear fall in TCR beta diversity measured per million T cells.

CDR1 is SQVTM, CDR2 ANQGSEA, per germline. The CDR3 loop spans 13 amino acids. The receptor was isolated from a man aged 25-45 years in good health. V usage is TRBV29-1 and J usage is TRBJ2-5; TRBD1 matches at 10 bases. The closer fit of TRBJ2-7 to the DNA end suggests the J call may be wrong. Sequencing used blood. The DNA for the CDR3 is TGCAGCGTTGTCTGGACAGGGGGTTGCGAGCAGTACTTC. Its translation is CSVVWTGGCEQYF.